A selection of T cell receptor beta chains follows, all from one sample in a study of Tregs in tolerant kidney transplant recipients. Data came from immunoSEQ multiplex PCR; TCRdb stores just in-frame clones and leaves some out. The sample gives 8,000 or so clones, just under 35% of which show up once; about 5.6% is in the top ten. These receptors have no identified antigens. The sample in question was CD8+ T cells from blood cultured with allogeneic cells, obtained before the transplant. The receptors originated from a human patient who received a combined kidney and bone marrow transplant. Both conserved end residues are part of each CDR3. The D gene is left open where the match is weak. Clone size is given for some rows only: seen once, a few or many times, or a class if the clone is expanded.

-,TRBV7-3,TRBJ2-1,-,CASSLFQASSYNEQFF,TGTGCCAGCAGCTTATTCCAAGCTAGCTCGTACAATGAGCAGTTCTTC
TRBD1,TRBV9,TRBJ1-4,-,CASSVGQGRREKLFF,TGTGCCAGCAGCGTAGGACAGGGGCGGCGGGAAAAACTGTTTTTT
-,TRBV11-2,TRBJ2-7,-,CASSSLAAPPRDYEQYF,TGTGCCAGCAGCTCGTTAGCGGCCCCCCCCCGGGACTACGAGCAGTACTTC
-,TRBV7-3,TRBJ1-3,-,CASSPNRGSGNTIYF,TGCGCCAGCAGCCCCAACCGAGGCTCTGGAAACACCATATATTTT
TRBD2,TRBV12-5,TRBJ2-5,-,CASGFGTSGIQETQYF,TGTGCTAGTGGTTTTGGGACTAGCGGGATCCAAGAGACCCAGTACTTC
-,TRBV4-1,TRBJ1-1,few,CASSQVSTGLMNTEAFF,TGCGCCAGCAGCCAAGTAAGTACAGGCCTAATGAACACTGAAGCTTTCTTT
TRBD1,TRBV7-3,TRBJ1-2,few,CASSGSTTGGHYGYTF,TGTGCCAGCAGCGGAAGCACGACAGGGGGCCACTATGGCTACACCTTC
-,TRBV6-1,TRBJ1-5,few,CASSYPEPQHF,TGTGCCAGCAGTTACCCGGAGCCCCAGCATTTT
TRBD1,TRBV4-1,TRBJ2-6,-,CASSQDKGAGANVLTF,TGTGCCAGCAGCCAAGATAAGGGGGCCGGGGCCAACGTCCTGACTTTC
-,TRBV7-9,TRBJ2-7,many,CASSRGETYEQYF,TGTGCCAGCAGCCGTGGGGAGACCTACGAGCAGTACTTC
TRBD2,TRBV6-1,TRBJ2-1,-,CASSDGTSGYNEQFF,TGTGCCAGCAGTGACGGGACTAGCGGATACAATGAGCAGTTCTTC
-,TRBV7-8,TRBJ2-1,few,CASSLALDGAYNEQFF,TGTGCCAGCAGCCTAGCCCTGGACGGGGCCTACAATGAGCAGTTCTTC
-,TRBV28,TRBJ2-5,-,CASNNPDSPTLETQYF,TGTGCCAGCAATAACCCGGACAGCCCGACGCTAGAGACCCAGTACTTC
-,TRBV27,TRBJ2-7,-,CASSLSAGYEQYF,TGTGCCAGCAGTTTATCAGCGGGTTACGAGCAGTACTTC
TRBD2,TRBV7-6,TRBJ2-7,-,CASSSTVGGIDSYEQYF,TGTGCCAGCAGCTCGACCGTGGGGGGGATAGACTCCTACGAGCAGTACTTC
-,TRBV4-1,TRBJ1-4,few,CASSPRQGIEKLFF,TGTGCCAGCAGCCCTCGGCAGGGCATTGAAAAACTGTTTTTT
TRBD2,TRBV25-1,TRBJ2-7,few,CASSFLAGGLEQYF,TGTGCCAGCAGTTTTCTAGCGGGGGGGCTGGAGCAGTACTTC
-,TRBV7-9,TRBJ1-4,-,CASSGGGYEKLFF,TGTGCCAGCAGCGGGGGGGGTTACGAAAAACTGTTTTTT
TRBD1,TRBV7-6,TRBJ2-7,medium-sized,CASSLVPGQGFYEQYF,TGTGCCAGCAGCTTAGTTCCGGGACAGGGTTTCTACGAGCAGTACTTC
-,TRBV5-4,TRBJ2-1,-,CASARGGEQFF,TGTGCCAGCGCAAGGGGTGGTGAGCAGTTCTTC
TRBD2,TRBV9,TRBJ2-2,-,CASSPPGRDTGELFF,TGTGCCAGCAGCCCCCCAGGGAGGGACACCGGGGAGCTGTTTTTT
-,TRBV5-6,TRBJ1-1,-,CASSFNGFLGATEAFF,TGTGCCAGCAGCTTTAATGGCTTCCTAGGGGCGACTGAAGCTTTCTTT
-,TRBV4-1,TRBJ2-7,-,CASSQVTAGGYEQYF,TGTGCCAGCAGCCAAGTAACGGCAGGGGGGTACGAGCAGTACTTC
-,TRBV28,TRBJ1-5,medium-sized,CASSSYRRNSNQPQHF,TGTGCCAGCAGTTCCTACAGGAGAAATAGCAATCAGCCCCAGCATTTT
TRBD1,TRBV4-3,TRBJ2-7,-,CASSLQGAGTTYEQYF,TGCGCCAGCAGCCTCCAGGGGGCGGGGACGACCTACGAGCAGTACTTC
-,TRBV10-2,TRBJ2-7,few,CASSTGFISYEQYF,TGCGCCAGCTCAACAGGGTTTATATCCTACGAGCAGTACTTC
-,TRBV5-8,TRBJ2-1,few,CASSLGGIGYNEQFF,TGTGCCAGCAGCTTGGGCGGGATTGGCTACAATGAGCAGTTCTTC
-,TRBV2,TRBJ2-2,medium-sized,CASISENTGELFF,TGTGCCAGCATAAGCGAAAACACCGGGGAGCTGTTTTTT
TRBD1,TRBV13,TRBJ1-2,few,CASKQGAGNYGYTF,TGTGCCAGCAAACAGGGGGCCGGGAACTATGGCTACACCTTC
TRBD1,TRBV7-3,TRBJ2-7,few,CASSEAGGSYEQYF,TGTGCCAGCAGCGAGGCAGGGGGTTCCTACGAGCAGTACTTC
TRBD2,TRBV7-3,TRBJ2-7,few,CASSVSGGAYEQYF,TGTGCCAGCAGCGTCTCGGGGGGAGCCTACGAGCAGTACTTC
TRBD2,TRBV5-1,TRBJ2-3,few,CASSYSGGPLSSTDTQYF,TGCGCCAGCAGCTATAGCGGGGGGCCCCTTTCTTCCACAGATACGCAGTATTTT
-,TRBV5-1,TRBJ2-7,-,CASSLYTGYEQYF,TGCGCCAGCAGCTTGTATACAGGCTACGAGCAGTACTTC
TRBD2,TRBV10-3,TRBJ2-7,few,CAISDPQGRGRSEQYF,TGTGCCATCAGTGACCCCCAAGGGAGGGGAAGGAGCGAGCAGTACTTC
TRBD1,TRBV5-4,TRBJ2-6,few,CASSSTGGGGANVLTF,TGTGCCAGCAGTTCGACAGGGGGCGGTGGGGCCAACGTCCTGACTTTC
TRBD2,TRBV5-1,TRBJ2-7,few,CASSFIAAGGEEQYF,TGCGCCAGCAGCTTTATTGCAGCGGGAGGAGAAGAGCAGTACTTC
TRBD2,TRBV5-5,TRBJ2-5,-,CASSRKREGETQYF,TGTGCCAGCAGCCGCAAGCGGGAAGGGGAGACCCAGTACTTC
-,TRBV2,TRBJ2-4,-,CATLTGENIQYF,TGTGCCACCCTGACCGGGGAAAACATTCAGTACTTC
-,TRBV11-2,TRBJ1-1,-,CASSFRTANTEAFF,TGTGCCAGCAGCTTCCGGACAGCGAACACTGAAGCTTTCTTT
-,TRBV18,TRBJ1-5,few,CASSPGPTLASNQPQHF,TGTGCCAGCTCACCGGGCCCGACGTTGGCTAGCAATCAGCCCCAGCATTTT
TRBD2,TRBV9,TRBJ2-7,-,CASSAGGATSYEQYF,TGTGCCAGCAGCGCGGGGGGGGCTACCTCCTACGAGCAGTACTTC
TRBD2,TRBV7-6,TRBJ2-7,-,CASSLEAGSPYEQYF,TGTGCCAGCAGCTTAGAAGCGGGGAGCCCCTACGAGCAGTACTTC
-,TRBV18,TRBJ2-1,-,CASSPPGLPSYNEQFF,TGTGCCAGCTCACCACCGGGCCTACCCTCCTACAATGAGCAGTTCTTC
TRBD2,TRBV30,TRBJ2-1,once,CAWSALSGLAGGPGYNEQFF,TGTGCCTGGAGTGCTCTCTCAGGACTAGCGGGGGGGCCGGGGTACAATGAGCAGTTCTTC
TRBD2,TRBV23-1,TRBJ2-1,few,CASSLTSASGRSYNEQFF,TGCGCCAGCAGCCTTACCTCGGCTAGCGGCCGTTCCTACAATGAGCAGTTCTTC
-,TRBV10-3,TRBJ2-5,-,CAISEYGVRETQYF,TGTGCCATCAGTGAGTACGGGGTTCGGGAGACCCAGTACTTC
TRBD2,TRBV4-3,TRBJ2-2,-,CASSFREGLNTGELFF,TGCGCCAGCAGCTTTCGGGAGGGATTAAACACCGGGGAGCTGTTTTTT
-,TRBV7-9,TRBJ2-7,-,CASSLAASNYEQYF,TGTGCCAGCAGCTTAGCCGCCAGTAACTACGAGCAGTACTTC
TRBD1,TRBV5-1,TRBJ2-7,-,CASSLGTGTEQYF,TGCGCCAGCAGCTTGGGGACAGGGACCGAGCAGTACTTC
TRBD1,TRBV27,TRBJ2-1,-,CASSSPTGQGVNEQFF,TGTGCCAGCAGTTCGCCAACCGGACAGGGAGTCAATGAGCAGTTCTTC
-,TRBV4-3,TRBJ2-7,few,CASSQAPGYEQYF,TGCGCCAGCAGCCAAGCGCCGGGCTACGAGCAGTACTTC
-,TRBV7-9,TRBJ2-7,-,CASSSVRLEQYF,TGTGCCAGCAGCTCCGTCCGTCTCGAGCAGTACTTC
TRBD1,TRBV5-6,TRBJ1-1,large,CASSLRPIGQGEAFF,TGTGCCAGCAGCTTGAGACCTATAGGACAGGGTGAAGCTTTCTTT
-,TRBV7-9,TRBJ2-2,few,CASSLSLFTGELFF,TGTGCCAGCAGCTTGTCTCTCTTCACCGGGGAGCTGTTTTTT
-,TRBV5-5,TRBJ1-6,-,CASSLQGGRRYNSPLHF,TGTGCCAGCAGCTTACAAGGGGGACGACGGTATAATTCACCCCTCCACTTT
-,TRBV4-1,TRBJ1-2,few,CASSSIRGSHGYTF,TGCGCCAGCAGCTCCATAAGGGGTAGTCATGGCTACACCTTC
-,TRBV4-3,TRBJ1-5,-,CASSQVESASQPQHF,TGCGCCAGCAGCCAAGTGGAGTCAGCTTCTCAGCCCCAGCATTTT
-,TRBV4-1,TRBJ1-2,-,CASSQRRLGGGYTF,TGCGCCAGCAGCCAGAGGCGCCTGGGGGGTGGCTACACCTTC
-,TRBV9,TRBJ1-3,medium-sized,CASSPLRGSGNTIYF,TGTGCCAGCAGCCCCCTGCGGGGCTCTGGAAACACCATATATTTT